Listed below are T cell receptor beta chains from one sample, sequenced in a study of blood T cell repertoires in COVID-19. The assay was immunoSEQ multiplex PCR, and TCRdb's table has in-frame clones only and misses some. The data hold over 110,000 clones, with approximately 87% observed a single time. Sequenced: PBMCs or T cells enriched from blood (not recorded which). The receptors were sampled from a man aged 60-69 years who had recovered from COVID-19. CDR3s include the opening cysteine and the closing phenylalanine or tryptophan. The D gene is left open where the match is weak. Not all rows give a size; the values are once, few, many and, for expanded clones, a class.

d_call,v_call,j_call,clone_size,cdr3_nt,cdr3_aa
-,TRBV19,TRBJ2-1,-,TGTGCCAGTAGTAGGACGGGGGTGGTGTATGAGCAGTTCTTC,CASSRTGVVYEQFF
-,TRBV4-1,TRBJ2-3,-,TGCGCCAGCAGCCAAGATGCGCCCACAGATACGCAGTATTTT,CASSQDAPTDTQYF
-,TRBV2,TRBJ2-7,-,TGTGCCAGCAGTGGGCCAGGGGATCCTTTTTACGAGCAGTACTTC,CASSGPGDPFYEQYF
-,TRBV28,TRBJ2-7,-,TGTGCCAGCAGTCCCTTATACGAGCAGTACTTC,CASSPLYEQYF
-,TRBV19,TRBJ2-7,-,TGTGCCAGTAGTATAGAAAGGGGCTACGAGCAGTACTTC,CASSIERGYEQYF
-,TRBV18,TRBJ1-2,once,TGTGCCAGCTCACCCTCAGGTATTAACTATGGCTACACCTTC,CASSPSGINYGYTF
-,TRBV4-1,TRBJ2-7,-,TGCGCCAGCAGCCAAACCGGGACACCACTCTACGAGCAGTACTTC,CASSQTGTPLYEQYF
TRBD2,TRBV5-4,TRBJ2-5,-,TGTGCCGCGACTAGCGGCCAAGAGACCCAGTACTTC,CAATSGQETQYF
-,TRBV11-2,TRBJ2-3,-,TGTGCCAGCAGCCAAACAGGGATGAGGACAGATACGCAGTATTTT,CASSQTGMRTDTQYF
-,TRBV10-1,TRBJ1-1,once,TGCGCCAGCAGTGAGGGACAGCACACTGAAGCTTTCTTT,CASSEGQHTEAFF
-,TRBV6-2/TRBV6-3,TRBJ2-1,-,TGTGCCAGCAGTTACTCAGAAAAGCCGGAGCAGTTCTTC,CASSYSEKPEQFF
TRBD1,TRBV19,TRBJ2-7,-,TGTGCCAGTAGACGTGGACAGGGTGACTACGAGCAGTACTTC,CASRRGQGDYEQYF
TRBD2,TRBV29-1,TRBJ2-2,-,TGCAGCGTCGGAGAGCGGGGGGTGATCACCGGGGAGCTGTTTTTT,CSVGERGVITGELFF
-,TRBV30,TRBJ1-5,-,TGTGCCTGGAGTGTCACGGAGAATCAGCCCCAGCATTTT,CAWSVTENQPQHF
-,TRBV6-1,TRBJ1-2,-,TGTGCCAGCAGTGAAGGGCAGGTACGGGGCTATGGCTACACCTTC,CASSEGQVRGYGYTF
-,TRBV2,TRBJ2-2,-,TGTGCCAGCAGTTACAGGGAAGACACCGGGGAGCTGTTTTTT,CASSYREDTGELFF
TRBD1,TRBV19,TRBJ1-1,few,TGTGCCAGTAGTCAACGGACAGGGGTAGTAATTGACACTGAAGCTTTCTTT,CASSQRTGVVIDTEAFF
-,TRBV19,TRBJ1-4,once,TGTGCCAGTAGTGTACAGGGTTGGAAGGATGAAAAACTGTTTTTT,CASSVQGWKDEKLFF
TRBD2,TRBV7-8,TRBJ2-7,few,TGTGCCAGCAGCTTAATAGCGGGACCGCCCCTCGAGCAGTACTTC,CASSLIAGPPLEQYF
TRBD1,TRBV4-1,TRBJ2-7,-,TGCGCCAGCAGCCAAGATCCCCTCGGGACAGGGTATTACGAGCAGTACTTC,CASSQDPLGTGYYEQYF
-,TRBV12-3/TRBV12-4,TRBJ1-3,once,TGTGCCAGCAGTGGGAGCTCTGGAAACACCATATATTTT,CASSGSSGNTIYF
TRBD1,TRBV3-1/TRBV3-2,TRBJ1-1,-,TGTGCCAGCAGCCAGGGACAGCTAACGGGTGAAGCTTTCTTT,CASSQGQLTGEAFF